The clone carrying this TCR beta chain was counted once. Its antigen is not known. Libraries were prepared by immunoSEQ multiplex PCR; TCRdb keeps only in-frame clonotypes and omits some of them. The sample contains approximately 70,000 clones, over 80% of which appear only once. The CDR3 is made up of 13 amino acids. V lost 5 bases and J 4 bases, leaving 12 bases between the germline ends. Germline CDR1 is MNHNY and CDR2 is SVGAGI (reference sequence). This sample was taken from a study of OX40 agonist ivuxolimab in advanced cancers. Study overall: Six ivuxolimab dose levels, 0.01 to 10 mg/kg, were given intravenously every 2 weeks. Study outcomes and limitations: Among the nonresponders, some also had low normalized T-cell clonal expansion. Researchers report that CD8+ T cells had, on average, more expanded clones than CD4+.

Blood sampling took place at baseline, cycle 4 day 1, and cycle 7 day 1. The clonotype was recovered from an adult with an advanced solid tumor such as melanoma, head and neck, liver or kidney cancer. This chain links TRBV6-6 with TRBJ2-7; D gene ambiguous. Sample: CD4+ or CD8+ T cells sorted from blood, taken in a trial of the OX40 agonist ivuxolimab. Here the CDR3 reads CASSLLTEYEQYF. CDR3 DNA sequence: TGTGCCAGCAGTCTACTTACAGAGTACGAGCAGTACTTC.